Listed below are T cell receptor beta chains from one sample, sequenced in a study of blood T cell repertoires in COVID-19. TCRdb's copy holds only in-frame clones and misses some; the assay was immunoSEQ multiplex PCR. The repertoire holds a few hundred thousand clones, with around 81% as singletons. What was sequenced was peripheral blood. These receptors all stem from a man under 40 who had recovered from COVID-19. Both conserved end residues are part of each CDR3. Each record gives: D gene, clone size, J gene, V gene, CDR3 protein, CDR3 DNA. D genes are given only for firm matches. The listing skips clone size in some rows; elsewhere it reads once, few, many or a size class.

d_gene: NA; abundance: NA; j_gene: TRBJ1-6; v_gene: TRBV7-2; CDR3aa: CASSSNARGYNSPLHF; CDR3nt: TGTGCCAGCAGCTCCAACGCCAGGGGTTATAATTCACCCCTCCACTTT
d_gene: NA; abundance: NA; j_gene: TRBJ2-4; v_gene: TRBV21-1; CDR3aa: CASSKSCEDIQYF; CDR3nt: TGTGCCAGCAGCAAATCCTGCGAGGACATTCAGTACTTC
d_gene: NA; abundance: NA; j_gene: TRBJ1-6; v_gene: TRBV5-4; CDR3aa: CASSLARGGYNSPLHF; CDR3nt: TGTGCCAGCAGCTTGGCCAGAGGGGGCTATAATTCACCCCTCCACTTT
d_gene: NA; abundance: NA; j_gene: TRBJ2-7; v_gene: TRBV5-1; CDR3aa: CASSVSQGSYEQYF; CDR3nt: TGCGCCAGCAGCGTCTCACAGGGATCCTACGAGCAGTACTTC
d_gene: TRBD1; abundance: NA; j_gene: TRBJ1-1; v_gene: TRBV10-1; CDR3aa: CASSPGGAKTEAFF; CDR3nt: TGCGCCAGCAGTCCAGGGGGCGCGAAGACTGAAGCTTTCTTT
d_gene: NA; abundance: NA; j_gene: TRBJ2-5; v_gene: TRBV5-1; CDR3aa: CASSLASGIPQETQYF; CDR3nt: TGCGCCAGCAGCTTGGCGTCGGGGATCCCCCAAGAGACCCAGTACTTC
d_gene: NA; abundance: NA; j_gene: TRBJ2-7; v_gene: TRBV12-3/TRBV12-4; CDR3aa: CASSESYEQYF; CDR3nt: TGTGCCAGCAGCGAGTCCTACGAGCAGTACTTC
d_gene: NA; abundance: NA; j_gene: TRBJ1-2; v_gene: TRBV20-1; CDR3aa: CSASSGVDGYTF; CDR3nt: TGCAGTGCTAGTTCCGGGGTGGATGGCTACACCTTC
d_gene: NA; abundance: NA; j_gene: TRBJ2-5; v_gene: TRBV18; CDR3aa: CASSVGQQETQYF; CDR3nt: TGTGCCAGCTCAGTCGGACAGCAAGAGACCCAGTACTTC
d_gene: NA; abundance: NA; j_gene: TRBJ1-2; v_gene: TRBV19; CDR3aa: CASQGREYYGYTF; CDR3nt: TGTGCCAGTCAGGGAAGGGAATACTATGGCTACACCTTC
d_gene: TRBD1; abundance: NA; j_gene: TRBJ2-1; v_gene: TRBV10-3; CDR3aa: CAISEGQGLSNEQFF; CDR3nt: TGTGCCATCAGTGAGGGACAGGGCCTCTCCAATGAGCAGTTCTTC
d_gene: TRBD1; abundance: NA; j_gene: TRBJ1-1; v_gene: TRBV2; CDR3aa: CASQGLGQGVTEAFF; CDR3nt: TGTGCCAGCCAAGGACTCGGACAGGGTGTCACTGAAGCTTTCTTT
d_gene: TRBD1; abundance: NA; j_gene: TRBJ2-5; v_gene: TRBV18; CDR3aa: CASSRVQGEETQYF; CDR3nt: TGTGCCAGCTCACGGGTTCAGGGGGAAGAGACCCAGTACTTC
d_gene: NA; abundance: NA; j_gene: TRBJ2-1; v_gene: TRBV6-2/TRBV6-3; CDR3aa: CASSPPPLRQGRVSWQFF; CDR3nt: TGTGCCAGCAGTCCACCCCCACTCCGACAGGGGAGGGTATCGTGGCAGTTCTTC
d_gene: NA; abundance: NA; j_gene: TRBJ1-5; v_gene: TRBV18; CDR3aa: CASSPGQRIGYNQPQHF; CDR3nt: TGTGCCAGCTCACCAGGACAGAGAATCGGGTACAATCAGCCCCAGCATTTT
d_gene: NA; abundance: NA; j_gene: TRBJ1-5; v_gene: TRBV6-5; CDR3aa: CASSYRASNQPQHF; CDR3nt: TGTGCCAGCAGTTACAGAGCCAGCAATCAGCCCCAGCATTTT
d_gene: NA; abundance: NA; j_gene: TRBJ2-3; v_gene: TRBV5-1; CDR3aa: CASSQRTGTDTQYF; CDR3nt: TGCGCCAGCAGCCAGAGGACAGGCACAGATACGCAGTATTTT
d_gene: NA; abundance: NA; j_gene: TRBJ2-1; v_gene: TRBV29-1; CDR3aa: CSVFQRYNEQFF; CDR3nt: TGCAGCGTTTTCCAGAGGTACAATGAGCAGTTCTTC
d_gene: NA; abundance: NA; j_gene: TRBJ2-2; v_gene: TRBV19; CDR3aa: CASSIGTVNTGELFF; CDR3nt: TGTGCCAGTAGTATAGGGACAGTGAACACCGGGGAGCTGTTTTTT
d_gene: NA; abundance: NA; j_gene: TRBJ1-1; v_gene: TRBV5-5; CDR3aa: CASSQTGYTEAFF; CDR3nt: TGTGCCAGCAGCCAAACAGGGTACACTGAAGCTTTCTTT
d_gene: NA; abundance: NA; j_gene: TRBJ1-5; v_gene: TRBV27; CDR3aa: CASSLSATVFNQPQHF; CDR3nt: TGTGCCAGCAGTTTATCCGCGACAGTCTTCAATCAGCCCCAGCATTTT
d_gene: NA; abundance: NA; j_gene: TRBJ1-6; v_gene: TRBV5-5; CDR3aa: CASSLLGGTNSPLHF; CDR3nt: TGTGCCAGCAGCTTGCTCGGGGGAACTAATTCACCCCTCCACTTT
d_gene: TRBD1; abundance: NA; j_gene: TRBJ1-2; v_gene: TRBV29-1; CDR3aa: CSVRQGNYGYTF; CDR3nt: TGCAGCGTGAGACAGGGGAACTATGGCTACACCTTC
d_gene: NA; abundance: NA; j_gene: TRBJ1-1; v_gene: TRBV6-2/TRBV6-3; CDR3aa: CASSYGLGTPNTEAFF; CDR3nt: TGTGCCAGCAGTTACGGCCTCGGGACACCGAACACTGAAGCTTTCTTT
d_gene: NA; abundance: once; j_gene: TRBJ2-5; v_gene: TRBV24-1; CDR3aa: CATADGAGETQYF; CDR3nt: TGTGCCACCGCGGACGGGGCGGGGGAGACCCAGTACTTC
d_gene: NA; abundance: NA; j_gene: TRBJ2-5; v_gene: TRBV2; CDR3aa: CASSNQGKETQYF; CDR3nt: TGTGCCAGCAGTAACCAGGGGAAAGAGACCCAGTACTTC
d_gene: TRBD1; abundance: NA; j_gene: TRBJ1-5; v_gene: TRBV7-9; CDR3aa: CASSLPPGQQAAHQPQHF; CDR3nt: TGTGCCAGCAGCTTACCGCCGGGACAGCAGGCCGCGCATCAGCCCCAGCATTTT
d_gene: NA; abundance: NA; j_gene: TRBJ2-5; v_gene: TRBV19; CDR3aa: CASSPLGWQETQYF; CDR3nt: TGTGCCAGTAGTCCACTAGGGTGGCAAGAGACCCAGTACTTC
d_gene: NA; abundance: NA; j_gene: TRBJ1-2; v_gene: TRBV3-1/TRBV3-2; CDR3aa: CASSQVNGDYGYTF; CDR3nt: TGTGCCAGCAGCCAAGTTAACGGAGACTATGGCTACACCTTC
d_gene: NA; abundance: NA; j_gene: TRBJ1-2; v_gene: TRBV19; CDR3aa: CASKAGREGGYTF; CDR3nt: TGTGCCAGTAAAGCGGGCAGGGAGGGCGGCTACACCTTC
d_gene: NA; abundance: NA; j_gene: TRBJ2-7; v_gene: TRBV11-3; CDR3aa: CASSLVVGGEQYF; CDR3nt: TGTGCCAGCAGCTTGGTGGTCGGGGGCGAGCAGTACTTC
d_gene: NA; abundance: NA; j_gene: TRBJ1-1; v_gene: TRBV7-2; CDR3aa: CASSPRQAPNTEAFF; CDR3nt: TGTGCCAGCAGCCCGAGACAGGCTCCCAACACTGAAGCTTTCTTT
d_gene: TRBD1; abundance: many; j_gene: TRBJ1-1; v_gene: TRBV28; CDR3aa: CASSLWDRGGFF; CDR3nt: TGTGCCAGCAGTTTATGGGACAGGGGAGGTTTCTTT
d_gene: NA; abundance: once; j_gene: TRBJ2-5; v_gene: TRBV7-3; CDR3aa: CASSTHRGGEETQYF; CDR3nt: TGTGCCAGCAGCACCCACAGAGGGGGAGAAGAGACCCAGTACTTC
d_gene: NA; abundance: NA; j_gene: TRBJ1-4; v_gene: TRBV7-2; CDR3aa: CASSLGGTRNEKLFF; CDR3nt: TGTGCCAGCAGCTTAGGAGGGACTCGGAATGAAAAACTGTTTTTT
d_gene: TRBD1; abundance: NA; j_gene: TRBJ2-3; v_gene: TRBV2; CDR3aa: CASNGQGGDTQYF; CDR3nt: TGTGCCAGCAATGGACAGGGGGGAGATACGCAGTATTTT
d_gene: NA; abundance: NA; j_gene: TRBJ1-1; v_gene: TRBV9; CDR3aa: CASSTSGGTEAFF; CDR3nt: TGTGCCAGCAGCACCTCGGGTGGCACTGAAGCTTTCTTT
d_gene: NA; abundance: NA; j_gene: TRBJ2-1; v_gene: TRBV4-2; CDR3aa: CASSPSTFRDPHNEQFF; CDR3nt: TGTGCCAGCAGTCCTTCCACATTCAGGGATCCACACAATGAGCAGTTCTTC
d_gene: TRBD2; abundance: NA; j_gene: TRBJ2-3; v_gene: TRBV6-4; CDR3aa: CASSPTSGGADTQYF; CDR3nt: TGTGCCAGCAGTCCGACTAGCGGGGGGGCAGATACGCAGTATTTT
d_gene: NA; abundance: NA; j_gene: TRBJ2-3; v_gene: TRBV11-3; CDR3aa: CASSSGGTDTQYF; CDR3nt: TGTGCCAGCAGCTCTGGGGGGACAGATACGCAGTATTTT
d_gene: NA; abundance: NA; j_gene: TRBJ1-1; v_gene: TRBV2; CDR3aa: CASSEASHTEAFF; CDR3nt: TGTGCCAGCAGTGAAGCCAGTCACACTGAAGCTTTCTTT
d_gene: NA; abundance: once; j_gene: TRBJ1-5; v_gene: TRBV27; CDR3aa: CASSLFSSNQPQHF; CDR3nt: TGTGCCAGCAGTTTATTCTCTAGCAATCAGCCCCAGCATTTT
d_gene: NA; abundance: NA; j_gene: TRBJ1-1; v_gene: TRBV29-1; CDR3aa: CSCPPTGSSTEAFF; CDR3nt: TGCAGCTGTCCCCCTACAGGGTCGAGCACTGAAGCTTTCTTT
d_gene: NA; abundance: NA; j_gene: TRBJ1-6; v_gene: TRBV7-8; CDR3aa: CASSLGSLLLPLHF; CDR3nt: TGTGCCAGCAGCTTAGGGTCACTTCTGCTACCCCTCCACTTT
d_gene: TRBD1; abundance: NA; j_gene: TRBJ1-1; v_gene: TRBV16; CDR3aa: CASSPRGDYTEAFF; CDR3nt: TGTGCCAGCAGCCCCAGGGGGGATTACACTGAAGCTTTCTTT
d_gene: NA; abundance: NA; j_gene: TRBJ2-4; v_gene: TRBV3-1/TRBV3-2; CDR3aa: CASSQDIPGAKNIQYF; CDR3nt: TGTGCCAGCAGCCAAGATATCCCGGGAGCCAAAAACATTCAGTACTTC
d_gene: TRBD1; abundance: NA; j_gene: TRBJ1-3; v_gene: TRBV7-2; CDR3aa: CASSSSATGAAGNTIYF; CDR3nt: TGTGCCAGCAGCTCCTCAGCGACAGGGGCGGCTGGAAACACCATATATTTT
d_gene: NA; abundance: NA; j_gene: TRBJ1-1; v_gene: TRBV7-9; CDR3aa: CASSPEYGTEAFF; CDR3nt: TGTGCCAGCAGCCCCGAATACGGTACTGAAGCTTTCTTT
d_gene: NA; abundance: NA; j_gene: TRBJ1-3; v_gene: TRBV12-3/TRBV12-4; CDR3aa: CASSFGVGTTIYF; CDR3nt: TGTGCCAGCAGTTTCGGGGTTGGAACGACCATATATTTT
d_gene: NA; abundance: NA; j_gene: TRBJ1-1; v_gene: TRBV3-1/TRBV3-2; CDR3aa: CASRESGLMNTEAFF; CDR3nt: TGTGCCAGCAGGGAGTCGGGACTTATGAACACTGAAGCTTTCTTT
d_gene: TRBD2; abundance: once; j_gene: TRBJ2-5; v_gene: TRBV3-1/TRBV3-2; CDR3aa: CASSQFLAGNQETQYF; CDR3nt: TGTGCCAGCAGCCAATTCCTAGCGGGGAACCAAGAGACCCAGTACTTC
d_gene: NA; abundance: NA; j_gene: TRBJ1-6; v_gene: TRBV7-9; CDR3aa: CASSDGQTSNSPLHF; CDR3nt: TGTGCCAGCAGCGATGGACAGACTTCTAATTCACCCCTCCACTTT
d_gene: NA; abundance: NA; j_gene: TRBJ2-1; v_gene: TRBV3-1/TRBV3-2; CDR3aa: CASSQSTLAYNEQFF; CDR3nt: TGTGCCAGCAGCCAAAGTACTTTAGCCTACAATGAGCAGTTCTTC
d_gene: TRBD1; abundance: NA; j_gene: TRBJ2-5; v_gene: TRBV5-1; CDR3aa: CASSLGTGAAETQYF; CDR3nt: TGCGCCAGCAGCTTGGGGACAGGGGCGGCAGAGACCCAGTACTTC